Below are 28 T cell receptor beta chains sequenced from a single sample in a study of shared clonotypes between healthy human individuals. Using immunoSEQ multiplex PCR, the repertoire was profiled, and TCRdb retains in-frame clones only, with some absent. The table includes more than 900,000 clones, 78% detected once. Sequenced material: memory CD4+ T cells from PBMCs. Subset of the sample: CD45RA-negative fraction. Source of these receptors: a man aged 18-30 years in good health. Some clones in this sample may be carry-over from other donors' samples.

Comments on this clone: The junction differs from germline at one of its ends, possibly a read error. The rearrangement joins TRBV30 to TRBJ2-1; D gene unclear. The CDR3 runs to 11 residues. CDR1 and CDR2 (germline): GTSNPN, SVGIG (reference sequence). In nucleotides, the CDR3 is TGCTCGGCGAGCTCCTACAATGAGCAGTTCTTC. This sequence encodes CSASSYNEQFF.

This chain joins TRBV11-3 and TRBJ2-7; 9 bases line up with TRBD1. Trimming at V came to 3 bases and at J to 3 bases, leaving 6 bases not matched to a gene. CDR1 is SGHNT, CDR2 YENEEA, per germline. The CDR3 is 15 residues long. CDR3 in DNA: TGTGCCAGCAGCTTCGGGGGACAGGGAAACTACGAGCAGTACTTC. This sequence encodes CASSFGGQGNYEQYF.

The V call is TRBV5-1, the J call TRBJ2-7; D ambiguous. Trimming left V 0 bases short and J 6 bases short, with 16 bases between. Germline loops: CDR1 SGHRS, CDR2 YFSETQ. CDR3 length: 15 residues. The chain's CDR3 is CASSLVTGSWGEQYF. CDR3 nucleotide sequence: TGCGCCAGCAGCTTGGTGACGGGTTCGTGGGGCGAGCAGTACTTC.

The chain has TRBV2 and TRBJ2-7; 8 positions agree with TRBD2. CDR3 size: 14 residues. CDR1 and CDR2 from the germline V gene are SNHLY and FYNNEI. The V segment lost 6 bases and the J segment 1 base; nucleotides outside the gene matches: 5. The DNA of the CDR3 is TGTGCCAGCAGGAGCGGGAGCCCTTCCTACGAGCAGTACTTC. The encoded protein is CASRSGSPSYEQYF.

This chain links TRBV18 with TRBJ2-5, with D possibly being TRBD2 (6 bases). V was clipped by 2 bases and J by 4 bases, with 17 bases between them. There are 16 residues in the CDR3. CDR1 and CDR2 (germline): KGHSH, LQKENI. The CDR3 coding sequence is TGTGCCAGCTCACCATTGGGCGTCCAGGGAGGAGAGACCCAGTACTTC. Its translation is CASSPLGVQGGETQYF.

The chain combines TRBV15 with TRBJ2-3; 7 bases align to TRBD1. V shed 5 bases, J shed 3 bases, and the junction held 2 bases outside the gene matches. Germline V gene data show CDR1 as LNHNV and CDR2 as YYDKDF (reference sequence). This CDR3 contains 13 residues. Here the CDR3 DNA reads TGTGCCACCAGCGGCAGGGGGACAGATACGCAGTATTTT. Translated: CATSGRGTDTQYF.

This clone was detected a few times. The rearrangement links TRBV4-3 to TRBJ1-2; TRBD1 matches 7 bases. Germline lookup yields CDR1 LGHNA and CDR2 YSLEER. J lost 4 bases, V lost 1 base, and 9 bases had no gene match. This CDR3 comprises 16 residues. The CDR3 DNA is TGCGCCAGCAGCCAAGCCGCGACAGGGAGTAGCTATGGCTACACCTTC. Protein sequence: CASSQAATGSSYGYTF.

This chain links TRBV7-2 with TRBJ2-3; 9 bases map to TRBD1. The junction had 6 bases not matched to a gene; V was cut back by 5 bases and J by 6 bases. CDR1 is SGHTA and CDR2 is FQGNSA in the germline V gene. The CDR3 runs to 14 residues. CDR3 residues: CASSPDRGRDTQYF. CDR3 in DNA: TGTGCCAGCAGCCCGGACAGGGGAAGGGATACGCAGTATTTT.

The CDR3 bases are TGTGCCAGCACCCCCGGGGGGCCAAACGGGGAGCTGTTTTTT. Translation gives CASTPGGPNGELFF. This sequence joins TRBV28 and TRBJ2-2, with TRBD2 as a possible D gene (7 bases). Trimming cost V 7 bases and J 7 bases, with 16 bases left between them. This CDR3 comprises 14 residues. Germline CDR1 is MDHEN and CDR2 is SYDVKM. Supplemented by reference TRBV28 and TRBJ2-2, the full variable domain reads DVKVTQSSRYLVKRTGEKVFLECVQDMDHENMFWYRQDPGLGLRLIYFSYDVKMKEKGDIPEGYSVSREKKERFSLILESASTNQTSMYLCASTPGGPNGELFFGEGSRLTVL.

The genes are TRBV10-3 and TRBJ1-1; TRBD1 matches at 9 bases. The V segment lost 9 bases and the J segment 0 bases; nucleotides outside the gene matches: 20. Germline values: CDR1 ENHRY, CDR2 SYGVKD. CDR3 length: 19 amino acids. CDR3 sequence reads: CAITRTGEGSDPLNTEAFF. The CDR3 nucleotides read TGTGCCATAACCCGGACAGGGGAGGGTAGCGATCCCTTGAACACTGAAGCTTTCTTT.

This clone was detected once. The genes are TRBV15 and TRBJ1-5; 7 positions agree with TRBD1. The V gene's germline CDR1 is LNHNV and CDR2 YYDKDF (reference sequence). The V and J ends lost 1 base and 7 bases, in that order; junction bases with no gene match: 4. The CDR3 spans 14 residues. The CDR3 protein is CATSRARGDQPQHF. The CDR3 nucleotides are TGTGCCACCAGCAGAGCCAGGGGGGACCAGCCCCAGCATTTT. Full variable domain (missing parts from reference TRBV15 and TRBJ1-5): DAMVIQNPRYQVTQFGKPVTLSCSQTLNHNVMYWYQQKSSQAPKLLFHYYDKDFNNEADTPDNFQSRRPNTSFCFLDIRSPGLGDTAMYLCATSRARGDQPQHFGDGTRLSIL.

The chain combines TRBV18 with TRBJ2-3; 7 bases are shared with TRBD2. CDR1 is KGHSH and CDR2 is LQKENI in the germline V gene. The V gene end was trimmed by 5 bases and the J gene end by 2 bases; junction bases not matched to a gene: 10. The CDR3 is 16 residues long. This CDR3 reads CASSFRSGNPTDTQYF. CDR3 coding DNA: TGTGCCAGCTCATTTAGGAGCGGGAACCCCACAGATACGCAGTATTTT.

J is TRBJ2-7 and V is TRBV5-1, with 11 positions matching TRBD1. Germline CDR1 and CDR2: SGHRS and YFSETQ. This CDR3 comprises 14 residues. With V trimmed by 4 bases and J by 3 bases, 3 bases remained unmatched. DNA for the CDR3: TGCGCCAGCAGCGGACAGGGGGCTGACTACGAGCAGTACTTC. It encodes CASSGQGADYEQYF.

J is TRBJ1-1 and V is TRBV6-5, with TRBD1 as a possible D gene (6 bases). This CDR3 has 13 amino acids. The V end was cut by 5 bases, the J end by 1 base, with 8 bases between. CDR1 and CDR2 from the germline V gene are MNHEY and SVGAGI. The CDR3 here is CASSRTANTEAFF. The CDR3 DNA follows: TGTGCCAGCAGTAGGACAGCGAACACTGAAGCTTTCTTT.

J is TRBJ2-1 and V is TRBV6-6; the match to TRBD2 covers 8 bases. The CDR3 totals 14 residues. The trim removed 7 bases at V and 0 bases at J, leaving 2 bases unmatched. CDR1 is MNHNY and CDR2 is SVGAGI in the germline V gene (reference sequence). The CDR3 DNA reads as TGTGCCAGCAAGGGACTAGGCTCCTACAATGAGCAGTTCTTC. It yields the protein CASKGLGSYNEQFF.

This sequence joins TRBV5-1 and TRBJ2-2; the match to TRBD2 covers 10 bases. Germline assignment: CDR1 SGHRS and CDR2 YFSETQ. The CDR3 covers 16 residues. V shed 0 bases and J 5 bases; nucleotides not matched to a gene: 4. For the CDR3, the DNA is TGCGCCAGCAGCTTGGACCCAGCGGGAGGGACCGGGGAGCTGTTTTTT. It is translated as CASSLDPAGGTGELFF.

The V and J genes are TRBV9 and TRBJ1-1; weak D call: TRBD1 (5 bases). The CDR3 has 14 residues. Trimming cost V 1 base and J 2 bases, with 9 bases left between them. Looked up from germline, CDR1 is SGDLS and CDR2 is YYNGEE. CDR3 DNA: TGTGCCAGCAGCGTAATCGGGGGAAACACTGAAGCTTTCTTT. It translates to CASSVIGGNTEAFF. Together with reference TRBV9 and TRBJ1-1, the CDR3 gives the full variable domain: DSGVTQTPKHLITATGQRVTLRCSPRSGDLSVYWYQQSLDQGLQFLIQYYNGEERAKGNILERFSAQQFPDLHSELNLSSLELGDSALYFCASSVIGGNTEAFFGQGTRLTVV.

This chain links TRBV28 with TRBJ1-2; weak D call: TRBD1 (5 bases). This CDR3 has 20 residues. CDR1 is MDHEN, CDR2 SYDVKM, per germline. Between the trimmed V and J ends, which lost 6 bases and 2 bases, there was a span of 31 bases. The CDR3 sequence: CASSLGVFTQRTVENYGYTF. In DNA, the CDR3 is TGTGCCAGCAGCCTGGGGGTGTTCACACAGCGGACGGTTGAGAACTATGGCTACACCTTC.

V usage is TRBV25-1 and J usage is TRBJ2-7; D unclear. V lost 2 bases and J 2 bases, leaving 7 bases between the germline ends. CDR1 is MGHDK and CDR2 is SYGVNS in the germline V gene. The CDR3 is 13 amino acids. DNA of the CDR3: TGTGCCAGCAGTGAAAGTCGTGCCTACGAGCAGTACTTC. As protein: CASSESRAYEQYF.

The rearrangement uses TRBV11-2 and TRBJ2-3; D is unresolved. CDR3 length equals 14 residues. V was clipped by 5 bases and J by 0 bases, with 9 bases between them. CDR1 and CDR2 from the germline V gene are SGHAT and FQNNGV. The CDR3 coding sequence is TGTGCCAGCAGCAGACACCTCAGCACAGATACGCAGTATTTT. It encodes CASSRHLSTDTQYF.

The V gene is TRBV5-1, the J gene TRBJ2-7, with 9 bases aligning to TRBD1. Germline V CDR1 and CDR2: SGHRS, YFSETQ. CDR3 length: 15 amino acids. The V segment lost 4 bases and the J segment 3 bases; nucleotides outside the gene matches: 8. In DNA, the CDR3 is TGCGCCAGCAGCCCGATACAGGGGGCCTACTACGAGCAGTACTTC. Translated: CASSPIQGAYYEQYF.

The chain carries TRBV28 and TRBJ2-1; no reliable D call. In germline, CDR1 is MDHEN, CDR2 SYDVKM. V gave up 8 bases and J gave up 8 bases, with 16 bases separating them. CDR3 length: 13 amino acids. The CDR3 DNA reads as TGTGCCAGCGCACCAGTGTTCATGCATGAGCAGTTCTTC. Amino acids: CASAPVFMHEQFF.

The chain links TRBV18 to TRBJ2-3; D may be TRBD2 (5 bases). This CDR3 has 13 residues. The germline V and J ends were trimmed by 6 bases and 3 bases, with 10 bases remaining between them. CDR1 and CDR2 (germline): KGHSH, LQKENI. CDR3 amino acids: CASSPIATDTQYF. Here the CDR3 DNA reads TGTGCCAGCTCGCCGATAGCGACAGATACGCAGTATTTT.

The chain uses TRBV6-5 and TRBJ1-5; D possibly corresponds to TRBD1 (5 bases). CDR1 is MNHEY and CDR2 is SVGAGI in the germline V gene. V lost 5 bases to trimming and J lost 2 bases, with 13 bases between them. The CDR3 totals 15 residues. The CDR3 loop reads CASSTSDRRNQPQHF. The DNA for the CDR3 is TGTGCCAGCAGTACAAGTGACAGACGCAATCAGCCCCAGCATTTT.

The count of this clone is one. The chain has TRBV5-4 and TRBJ2-1, with TRBD2 identical over 14 bases. The germline V gene encodes CDR1 SGHNT and CDR2 YYREEE (reference sequence). Unmatched junction bases numbered 6, after V lost 2 bases and J lost 8 bases. The CDR3 consists of 16 residues. The CDR3 DNA is TGTGCCAGCAGCTTCCCGGGACTAGCGGGAGTTGATGAGCAGTTCTTC. Amino acids: CASSFPGLAGVDEQFF.

The chain couples TRBV13 to TRBJ1-1, with D hard to call. Trimming shortened V by 3 bases and J by 5 bases, and 7 bases separated the two germline ends. The CDR3 consists of 12 residues. The germline V gene encodes CDR1 PRHDT and CDR2 FYEKMQ (reference sequence). CDR3 coding DNA: TGTGCCAGCAGCTTTAGGAGGACTGAAGCTTTCTTT. Translating it yields CASSFRRTEAFF.

CDR3 in amino acids: CASSRTTNNEQFF. In nucleotides, the CDR3 is TGTGCCAGCAGCCGGACTACCAACAATGAGCAGTTCTTC. The chain uses TRBV11-2 and TRBJ2-1; D is possibly TRBD2 (6 bases). In germline, CDR1 is SGHAT, CDR2 FQNNGV. This CDR3 has 13 residues. V was pared by 5 bases and J by 5 bases, with 10 bases between.

In regard to this clone: Other DNA sequences of this sample code for an identical CDR3. The chain has TRBV18 and TRBJ2-5; no definite D call. CDR3 length: 12 residues. V lost 0 bases, J lost 5 bases, and 4 bases lay in between. CDR1 is KGHSH, CDR2 LQKENI, per germline. The CDR3 bases are TGTGCCAGCTCACCACCGTCCGAGACCCAGTACTTC. It yields the protein CASSPPSETQYF. The full variable domain, with the rest looked up from reference TRBV18 and TRBJ2-5, is NAGVMQNPRHLVRRRGQEARLRCSPMKGHSHVYWYRQLPEEGLKFMVYLQKENIIDESGMPKERFSAEFPKEGPSILRIQQVVRGDSAAYFCASSPPSETQYFGPGTRLLVL.